Listed below are T cell receptor beta chains from one sample, sequenced in a study of cytomegalovirus exposure and HLA in healthy donors. The table came from immunoSEQ multiplex PCR; TCRdb's copy has only in-frame clones and leaves some out. The repertoire holds under 200,000 clones, with roughly two thirds as singletons. What was sequenced was PBMCs. The receptors here all came from a woman aged 30 to 39 in good health and CMV-seronegative. Each CDR3 is given with its conserved first and last residue. D genes are given only for firm matches. Some rows have no size entry. The others give once, few or many, or a class for an expanded clone.

j_call | d_call | v_call | clone_size | cdr3_nt | cdr3_aa
TRBJ2-1 | TRBD2 | TRBV28 | NA | TGTGCCAGCAGTCCCAGCGGGAGAGAGTTGGGCAATGAGCAGTTCTTC | CASSPSGRELGNEQFF
TRBJ2-5 | NA | TRBV7-6 | NA | TGTGCCAGCAGCTCACACGAGGATGGGACCCAGTACTTC | CASSSHEDGTQYF
TRBJ1-6 | NA | TRBV9 | NA | TGTGCCAGCAGCGTAGCCGGGGATAATTCACCCCTCCACTTT | CASSVAGDNSPLHF
TRBJ1-5 | TRBD1 | TRBV7-9 | NA | TGTGCCAGCAGCCTTCAAGGGACAGGGGATCAGCCCCAGCATTTT | CASSLQGTGDQPQHF
TRBJ2-5 | NA | TRBV7-9 | few | TGTGCCAGCAGCTTAGGCTTACGAACAGCAGAGACCCAGTACTTC | CASSLGLRTAETQYF
TRBJ2-7 | TRBD2 | TRBV28 | NA | TGTGCCAGCACCTTCCGGGGGGGCTACGAGCAGTACTTC | CASTFRGGYEQYF
TRBJ2-1 | NA | TRBV2 | NA | TGTGCCAGCAGTGTGGACTCCTTCAGAAGGTATGAGCAGTTCTTC | CASSVDSFRRYEQFF
TRBJ2-1 | NA | TRBV7-9 | few | TGTGCCAGCAGCCCCTACCTAGGCCGGGAGCAGTTCTTC | CASSPYLGREQFF
TRBJ1-3 | TRBD1 | TRBV7-8 | NA | TGTGCCAGCAGCCCACAGGGGGGGTCTGGAAACACCATATATTTT | CASSPQGGSGNTIYF
TRBJ1-6 | TRBD1 | TRBV7-9 | NA | TGTGCCAGCAGGGACAGGGGAGAGTCTTCCTATAATTCACCCCTCCACTTT | CASRDRGESSYNSPLHF
TRBJ2-3 | NA | TRBV5-6 | NA | TGTGCCAGCAGCCCTACAGGGGATACGCAGTATTTT | CASSPTGDTQYF
TRBJ2-1 | TRBD1 | TRBV4-1 | NA | TGCGCCAGCAGCCAAGAAAAAGGGGGCGGATTGCATGAGCAGTTCTTC | CASSQEKGGGLHEQFF
TRBJ2-7 | NA | TRBV6-1 | NA | TGTGCCAGCAGTGAACCAGGTCTCGAGCAGTACTTC | CASSEPGLEQYF
TRBJ1-5 | TRBD1 | TRBV19 | NA | TGTGCCAGTAGCTTACAGGGGGCTCAGCCCCAGCATTTT | CASSLQGAQPQHF
TRBJ2-7 | NA | TRBV9 | NA | TGTGCCAGCAGCGTAGGTACAGCAACCTACGAGCAGTACTTC | CASSVGTATYEQYF
TRBJ2-5 | TRBD2 | TRBV5-4 | NA | TGTGCCACCTCACTAGCGGGAGGGAATCAAGAGACCCAGTACTTC | CATSLAGGNQETQYF
TRBJ1-5 | NA | TRBV7-6 | NA | TGTGCCAGCAGCCCCGGGAACAGCTATAGCAATCAGCCCCAGCATTTT | CASSPGNSYSNQPQHF
TRBJ2-5 | TRBD2 | TRBV7-2 | NA | TGTGCCAGCAGCGCGGGGGGCAACCAAGAGACCCAGTACTTC | CASSAGGNQETQYF
TRBJ2-2 | TRBD1 | TRBV4-2 | few | TGTGCCAGCAGCCAAGATCAGGGGGAACCCGGGGAGCTGTTTTTT | CASSQDQGEPGELFF
TRBJ2-5 | TRBD1 | TRBV7-8 | NA | TGTGCCAGCAGCTCAACCTACTCTGGAGCAGGGGGCAGAGAGACCCAGTACTTC | CASSSTYSGAGGRETQYF
TRBJ1-4 | NA | TRBV7-9 | few | TGTGCCAGCAGCTCCTGGGGGGGGAATGAAAAACTGTTTTTT | CASSSWGGNEKLFF
TRBJ1-5 | NA | TRBV11-2 | NA | TGTGCCAGCAGCCCTGGGCTGAATAGCAATCAGCCCCAGCATTTT | CASSPGLNSNQPQHF
TRBJ1-4 | TRBD1 | TRBV7-9 | NA | TGTGCCAGCAGCTTAGGTGGACAGGGAGATGAAAAACTGTTTTTT | CASSLGGQGDEKLFF
TRBJ2-3 | TRBD1 | TRBV7-9 | NA | TGTTCCAGCAGCCCACAGGGGGATACGCAGTATTTT | CSSSPQGDTQYF
TRBJ1-2 | NA | TRBV4-3 | once | TGCGCCAGCAGCCAAGATCTTGAGGCCCACTATGGCTACACCTTC | CASSQDLEAHYGYTF
TRBJ2-5 | NA | TRBV7-2 | once | TGTGCCAGCAGCCTTTCAGGGGACCGGCGCAGGGAGCAGTACTTC | CASSLSGDRRREQYF
TRBJ1-5 | NA | TRBV30 | NA | TGTGCCTGGAGTGTAGGGGACACGGTTAATCAGCCCCAGCATTTT | CAWSVGDTVNQPQHF
TRBJ2-2 | TRBD1 | TRBV7-6 | NA | TGTGCCAGCAGCTTAGTTTTCAGGGGGCAAGGCGGGGAGCTGTTTTTT | CASSLVFRGQGGELFF
TRBJ2-7 | NA | TRBV2 | NA | TGTGCCAGCAGTGGCGTACAGCAATCCTACGAGCAGTACTTC | CASSGVQQSYEQYF
TRBJ2-7 | NA | TRBV28 | NA | TGTGCCAGCAGTTCTAGAACCTCCGAGCAGTACTTC | CASSSRTSEQYF
TRBJ2-1 | NA | TRBV20-1 | NA | TGCAGTGGGCCCTACAATGAGCAGTTCTTC | CSGPYNEQFF
TRBJ2-7 | TRBD1 | TRBV28 | NA | TGTGCCAGCAGCTGGGACAGGGGAACCTACGAGCAGTACTTC | CASSWDRGTYEQYF
TRBJ1-5 | NA | TRBV2 | NA | TGTGCCAGCAGTGTGAGGACAGGCAATCAGCCCCAGCATTTT | CASSVRTGNQPQHF
TRBJ2-6 | TRBD1 | TRBV5-4 | NA | TGTGCCAGCAGCTACCGGACAGGGACTGGGGCCAACGTCCTGACTTTC | CASSYRTGTGANVLTF
TRBJ2-7 | NA | TRBV7-6 | NA | TGTGCCAGCAGCTTAGTTCCAGGGGAAATCTCCTACGAGCAGTACTTC | CASSLVPGEISYEQYF
TRBJ1-4 | NA | TRBV4-3 | few | TGCGCCAGCAGCCAAGAGGCAGGGCCCAATGAAAAACTGTTTTTT | CASSQEAGPNEKLFF
TRBJ1-2 | NA | TRBV6-5 | NA | TGTGCCAGCAGTACTGGTAGATACGGTAACTATGGCTACACCTTC | CASSTGRYGNYGYTF
TRBJ2-1 | NA | TRBV19 | NA | TGTGCCAGTAGTATAACAGGGTGGGATGAGCAGTTCTTC | CASSITGWDEQFF
TRBJ1-5 | TRBD1 | TRBV19 | few | TGTGCCAGTAGTTCCAGGACAGGGGACAATCAGCCCCAGCATTTT | CASSSRTGDNQPQHF
TRBJ2-6 | NA | TRBV28 | NA | TGTGCCACCACCTCAGGGGAATTATCTGGGGCCAACGTCCTGACTTTC | CATTSGELSGANVLTF
TRBJ1-2 | TRBD1 | TRBV28 | NA | TGTGCCAGCAGTTTTCGGGACAGGGGTTTTGTCTATGGCTACACCTTC | CASSFRDRGFVYGYTF
TRBJ2-1 | TRBD1 | TRBV19 | NA | TGTGCCAGTAGTATATTGGGACAGGGGGCATACAATGAGCAGTTCTTC | CASSILGQGAYNEQFF
TRBJ1-2 | NA | TRBV23-1 | once | TGCGCCAGCATCCCGTACGGGGGTGGCTACACCTTC | CASIPYGGGYTF
TRBJ2-7 | TRBD2 | TRBV7-2 | NA | TGTGCCAGCAGCTTTGTAGGGGCGGGAGGGTGGTACGAGCAGTACTTC | CASSFVGAGGWYEQYF
TRBJ2-1 | TRBD2 | TRBV14 | NA | TGTGCCAGCACGACTAGCGGGAGCATTAATGAGCAGTTCTTC | CASTTSGSINEQFF
TRBJ2-7 | TRBD2 | TRBV28 | few | TGTGCCAGCAGTACACCTAGCGGGGCAAGGTACGAGCAGTACTTC | CASSTPSGARYEQYF